A single sample is the source of the 30 T cell receptor beta chains below, sequenced in a study of blood T cells in healthy people across ages (dated by TCRdb to between 2014 and 2017). Library prep was done by 5' RACE. Instrument used: Illumina HiSeq 2500. The second PCR ran for about 6 to 11 cycles and used a J-beta primer mix along with a sample-barcoded 5' primer. Using fastp at Q25 and MiXCR, TCRdb reprocessed the public reads and kept productive beta chains. Each CDR3 protein gets just one entry, which takes the most common genes and DNA from the rows behind it. Across this sample there are about 640,000 distinct CDR3 sequences, with approximately 59% seen only once. The ten most abundant clones make up 30% to 45% of the sample. The specimen sequenced was blood. These TCRs come from a man aged 60 to 69 in good health.

In this sample, this clonotype turned up a few times. The V gene is TRBV20-1, the J gene TRBJ2-1; 7 bases line up with TRBD1. J was trimmed by 7 bases and V by 5 bases; bases with no gene match: 8. Germline lookup yields CDR1 DFQATT and CDR2 SNEGSKA (reference sequence). There are 13 residues in the CDR3. CDR3 coding DNA: TGCAGTGCTCCCGGCTACAGGGGAAATGAGCAGTTCTTC. It yields the protein CSAPGYRGNEQFF.

The chain links TRBV20-1 to TRBJ2-3; D gene unclear. The CDR3 is 16 residues long. Germline V gene sequence: CDR1 DFQATT, CDR2 SNEGSKA (reference sequence). Trimming stripped 5 bases from V and 2 bases from J, with 20 bases between. CDR3 in amino acids: CSALPGTATPTDTQYF. The CDR3 nucleotides read TGCAGTGCTTTGCCCGGCACGGCCACCCCCACAGATACGCAGTATTTT.

The chain recombines TRBV20-1 with TRBJ1-2; 7 bases fit TRBD1. The J segment lost 4 bases and the V segment lost 5 bases, leaving 7 bases of the junction unmatched. Germline-derived CDR1 and CDR2 are DFQATT and SNEGSKA (reference sequence). CDR3 size: 13 residues. The CDR3 here is CSALRQGSYGYTF. CDR3 sequence (DNA): TGCAGTGCTTTACGACAGGGCAGCTATGGCTACACCTTC.

This chain connects TRBV20-1 to TRBJ2-7, with 7 bases fitting TRBD2. From germline, CDR1 is DFQATT and CDR2 SNEGSKA (reference sequence). The V gene end was trimmed by 3 bases and the J gene end by 2 bases; junction bases not matched to a gene: 4. This CDR3 region has 13 residues. The CDR3 spells CSARPSGAYEQYF. CDR3 nucleotides: TGCAGTGCTAGGCCTAGCGGAGCCTACGAGCAGTACTTC.

The chain couples TRBV20-1 to TRBJ2-1; 8 bases map to TRBD1. Losses at the gene ends were 7 bases for V and 3 bases for J; bases not matched to a gene: 8. CDR1 and CDR2 (germline): DFQATT, SNEGSKA (reference sequence). This CDR3 has 14 residues. In DNA form, the CDR3 reads TGCAGTGTTAGGACCGGACAGGGCTACAATGAGCAGTTCTTC. Its protein product is CSVRTGQGYNEQFF.

The chain has TRBV2 and TRBJ2-1; D is perhaps TRBD2 (5 bases). The CDR3 has 11 residues. Germline CDR1 SNHLY, CDR2 FYNNEI. The V end was cut by 5 bases, the J end by 12 bases, with 11 bases between. CDR3 nucleotides: TGTGCCAGCAGTCCCGGGATTGGGCAGTTCTTC. It yields the protein CASSPGIGQFF.

V usage is TRBV20-1 and J usage is TRBJ2-4, with D perhaps TRBD1 or TRBD2 (5 bases each). This CDR3 is 18 amino acids long. With 6 bases removed from V and 0 bases from J, the gap between germline ends came to 24 bases. From germline, CDR1 is DFQATT and CDR2 SNEGSKA (reference sequence). The CDR3 bases are TGCAGTGCCAGACGGGACGAGTCGTTGGTGGTAGCCAAAAACATTCAGTACTTC. It translates to CSARRDESLVVAKNIQYF.

The rearrangement uses TRBV7-2 and TRBJ2-4, with D unresolved. Looked up from germline, CDR1 is SGHTA and CDR2 is FQGNSA. V lost 0 bases and J lost 9, with 6 bases in between. This CDR3 is built from 12 residues. CDR3 region: CASSLAGTIQYF. CDR3 sequence (DNA): TGTGCCAGCAGCTTAGCGGGAACCATTCAGTACTTC.

This clonotype was seen only a few times. CDR3 nucleotides: TGCAGTGCGTCGGAACCCTCTGGGGCCAACGTCCTGACTTTC. This translates into CSASEPSGANVLTF. The chain joins TRBV20-1 to TRBJ2-6; D remains unclear. The CDR3 is made up of 14 amino acids. Germline CDR1 and CDR2: DFQATT and SNEGSKA (reference sequence). V gave up 6 bases and J gave up 0 bases, with 9 bases separating them.

This clonotype was seen only a few times. The genes are TRBV9 and TRBJ2-3; the match to TRBD2 covers 8 bases. Germline V gives CDR1 SGDLS, CDR2 YYNGEE. Trimming removed 2 bases from V and 0 bases from J; junction bases left unmatched: 2. CDR3 length equals 15 residues. DNA for the CDR3: TGTGCCAGCAGCGTCGTAGCGGGGAGCACAGATACGCAGTATTTT. This translates into CASSVVAGSTDTQYF.

This clonotype has only one observation. This chain uses TRBV15 with TRBJ2-1; 12 bases are shared with TRBD2. Trimming cost V 3 bases and J 7 bases; bases outside gene matches: 4. There are 15 residues in the CDR3. Germline-derived CDR1 and CDR2 are LNHNV and YYDKDF (reference sequence). The CDR3 sequence is CATSRAGTSGNEQFF. Here the CDR3 DNA reads TGTGCCACCAGCAGGGCCGGGACTAGCGGGAATGAGCAGTTCTTC.

The J gene is TRBJ2-6, the V gene TRBV11-2; tentative D call: TRBD2 (5 bases). This CDR3 has 17 amino acids. Trimming left V 1 base short and J 4 bases short, with 14 bases between. Germline V lookup: CDR1 SGHAT, CDR2 FQNNGV. CDR3 DNA: TGTGCCAGCAGCTTAGGGTATGGCGGGCCGGGGGCCAACGTCCTGACTTTC. Residues: CASSLGYGGPGANVLTF.

This chain connects TRBV20-1 to TRBJ2-5; D is uncertain. Looked up from germline, CDR1 is DFQATT and CDR2 is SNEGSKA (reference sequence). V lost 0 bases to trimming and J lost 5 bases, with 10 bases between them. This CDR3 region has 13 residues. DNA of the CDR3: TGCAGTGCTAGAGATCAGGTTAGGGAGACCCAGTACTTC. Translated: CSARDQVRETQYF.

The rearrangement uses TRBV28 and TRBJ1-1, with D possibly TRBD1 on 5 matching bases. Germline loops: CDR1 MDHEN, CDR2 SYDVKM. This CDR3 is 15 amino acids long. Trimming stripped 2 bases from V and 1 base from J, with 11 bases between. The CDR3 is CASSLRAGTNTEAFF. Here the CDR3 DNA reads TGTGCCAGCAGTTTAAGGGCAGGGACGAACACTGAAGCTTTCTTT.

The V gene is TRBV4-2, the J gene TRBJ2-3; D is ambiguous. Trimming cost V 1 base and J 6 bases, with 11 bases left between them. Germline assignment: CDR1 LGHNA and CDR2 YNFKEQ. CDR3 length equals 14 residues. The CDR3 DNA sequence: TGTGCCAGCAGCCAAGCGAAGGACCACGATACGCAGTATTTT. It specifies CASSQAKDHDTQYF.

The chain combines TRBV12-3 or TRBV12-4 with TRBJ2-7; D uncertain. The CDR3 runs to 12 residues. Trimming left V 3 bases short and J 3 bases short, with 6 bases between. The CDR3 sequence is CASSLLIYEQYF. As DNA, the CDR3 is TGTGCCAGCAGTTTGCTGATCTACGAGCAGTACTTC.

The chain recombines TRBV20-1 with TRBJ2-7; 9 bases are a match to TRBD1. The V gene end was trimmed by 5 bases and the J gene end by 2 bases; junction bases not matched to a gene: 7. This CDR3 has 14 residues. Germline-derived CDR1 and CDR2 are DFQATT and SNEGSKA (reference sequence). DNA of the CDR3: TGCAGTGCTGGACAGGGGCGCAACGCCTACGAGCAGTACTTC. Translated: CSAGQGRNAYEQYF.

J is TRBJ2-7 and V is TRBV9; tentatively, D is TRBD2 (6 bases). The J call is doubtful: the DNA matches TRBJ2-5 better. Per germline, CDR1 SGDLS and CDR2 YYNGEE. CDR3 size: 16 residues. In nucleotides, the CDR3 is TGTGCCAGCAGCGTAGGAGGGGCAACTAGCCCGGAGACCCAGTACTTC. Protein product: CASSVGGATSPETQYF.

The chain uses TRBV6-6 and TRBJ2-4; possible D gene TRBD2, 5 bases. The J call may be faulty, since TRBJ2-7 better matches the DNA end. The CDR3 is 12 amino acids. CDR1 MNHNY and CDR2 SVGAGI come from the germline V gene (reference sequence). The CDR3 spells CASSPGLDEQYF. CDR3 bases: TGTGCCAGCAGCCCCGGACTTGACGAGCAGTACTTC.

V usage is TRBV7-2 and J usage is TRBJ2-3; 9 bases are shared with TRBD2. The CDR3 has 15 residues. Trimming at V came to 5 bases and at J to 3 bases, leaving 6 bases not matched to a gene. CDR1 and CDR2 (germline): SGHTA, FQGNSA. The CDR3, as DNA: TGTGCCAGCAGCCCTGGACTAGCGACGACAGATACGCAGTATTTT. Translating it yields CASSPGLATTDTQYF.

This clonotype was recorded a few times. The chain carries TRBV29-1 and TRBJ2-1; TRBD1 matches at 7 bases. The CDR3 is 11 residues long. V shed 7 bases, J shed 8 bases, and the junction held 5 bases outside the gene matches. Germline values: CDR1 SQVTM, CDR2 ANQGSEA. The CDR3 nucleotides read TGCAGCGAGGCGACAGGGCATGAGCAGTTCTTC. It encodes CSEATGHEQFF.

V is TRBV20-1 and J is TRBJ1-2; TRBD1 might be the D (6 bases). The germline gives CDR1 DFQATT, CDR2 SNEGSKA (reference sequence). The CDR3 covers 14 residues. V dropped 6 bases and J dropped 3 bases, with 17 bases sitting between them. DNA for the CDR3: TGCAGTGCGAGGGGGAGAGGGGGATACTATGGCTACACCTTC. Protein: CSARGRGGYYGYTF.

The sample holds a few counts of this clonotype. The CDR3 DNA follows: TGTGCCAGTGATCCGGGACCTCCCTCGGGCTACACCTTC. The encoded protein is CASDPGPPSGYTF. V is TRBV28 and J is TRBJ1-2, with D maybe TRBD1 (5 bases). This CDR3 region has 13 residues. Trimming cost V 9 bases and J 8 bases, with 19 bases left between them. Per the germline V gene, CDR1 is MDHEN and CDR2 is SYDVKM.

The chain combines TRBV12-5 with TRBJ2-7; a possible D gene is TRBD2 (5 bases). The germline CDR1 and CDR2 sequences are LGHNT and FRNRAP. The CDR3 is 15 residues long. V was cut by 1 base and J by 7 bases, with 17 bases left in between. DNA for the CDR3: TGTGCTAGTGGTTTGGGCTCAGGTTCAACGGGAGAGCAGTACTTC. Its translation is CASGLGSGSTGEQYF. Full variable domain (missing parts from reference TRBV12-5 and TRBJ2-7): DARVTQTPRHKVTEMGQEVTMRCQPILGHNTVFWYRQTMMQGLELLAYFRNRAPLDDSGMPKDRFSAEMPDATLATLKIQPSEPRDSAVYFCASGLGSGSTGEQYFGPGTRLTVT.

V and J are TRBV20-1 and TRBJ2-1, with D possibly matching TRBD1 (6 bases). The CDR3 is made up of 14 amino acids. Trimming took off 3 bases at V and 2 bases at J, with 11 bases between the two ends. Germline V gives CDR1 DFQATT, CDR2 SNEGSKA (reference sequence). For the CDR3, the DNA is TGCAGTGCTAGGACAGGTCGAACCTACAATGAGCAGTTCTTC. Its translation: CSARTGRTYNEQFF.

Here the CDR3 DNA reads TGTGCCAGCACCCGGGGCTTTGGGGCTAGCGGGGTGTTCACAGATACGCAGTATTTT. It yields the protein CASTRGFGASGVFTDTQYF. This chain links TRBV7-8 with TRBJ2-3, with TRBD2 matching 9 bases. Per germline, CDR1 SGHVS and CDR2 FQNEAQ. The CDR3 extends over 19 amino acids. Trimming took 7 bases from V and 2 from J; bases not matched to a gene: 19.

A few counts support this clonotype. The chain links TRBV25-1 to TRBJ2-7, with 8 bases that match TRBD2. Gene TRBJ2-5 matches the end of the DNA better, so the J call may be wrong. Germline lookup yields CDR1 MGHDK and CDR2 SYGVNS. The CDR3 sequence is 13 residues long. CDR3 amino acids: CASSGAGAETQYF. The CDR3 DNA reads as TGTGCCAGCAGTGGAGCGGGGGCAGAGACCCAGTACTTC.

The chain has TRBV20-1 and TRBJ1-5, with D tentatively TRBD1 (6 bases). CDR3 length: 12 amino acids. The germline gives CDR1 DFQATT, CDR2 SNEGSKA (reference sequence). The V gene lost 4 bases and the J gene lost 7 bases, with 11 bases spanning the gap. CDR3 in DNA: TGCAGTGCTATGGGGGCCGGGCAGCCCCAGCATTTT. Its translation: CSAMGAGQPQHF.

The chain is built from TRBV4-1 and TRBJ2-5; no clear D gene. Germline V gene lookup returns CDR1 MGHRA and CDR2 YSYEKL. V gave up 3 bases and J gave up 0 bases, with 5 bases separating them. This CDR3 comprises 13 residues. The CDR3 protein is CASSHMDQETQYF. For the CDR3, the DNA is TGCGCCAGCAGCCACATGGACCAAGAGACCCAGTACTTC.

This clonotype was recorded a few times. The chain joins TRBV5-1 to TRBJ2-7, with 9 bases aligning to TRBD2. In germline, CDR1 is SGHRS, CDR2 YFSETQ. V lost 0 bases, J lost 5 bases, and 3 bases stayed unmatched. The CDR3 loop spans 14 amino acids. This CDR3 reads CASSLGTSVHEQYF. CDR3 coding DNA: TGCGCCAGCAGCTTGGGGACTAGCGTCCACGAGCAGTACTTC.